This entry features one TCR beta chain sequence. Its antigen is unidentified. The sample belongs to a study of cytomegalovirus exposure and HLA in healthy donors. Study conclusions and caveats: Among the CMV-associated chains, three were confirmed in vitro as specific for CMV antigens. The majority of TCR sequences were rare, yet some public TCRs appeared in many donors. The study had only CMV serostatus as immune exposure information.

Both 60 Vbeta primers and 13 Jbeta primers went into the PCR. Assay used: immunoSEQ multiplex PCR; TCRdb lists only in-frame clones, some missing. The sample carries fewer than 250,000 clones, roughly 80% recorded once. Sequenced sample: PBMCs. The origin of this receptor is a man aged 30 to 45 in good health and CMV-seronegative.

The CDR3 loop reads CASSSARTGMNTEAFF. CDR3 DNA sequence: TGTGCCAGCAGCTCAGCCCGGACAGGGATGAACACTGAAGCTTTCTTT. V gene TRBV5-4 combines with J gene TRBJ1-1, with 8 positions matching TRBD1. The trim removed 3 bases at V and 0 bases at J, leaving 7 bases unmatched. Germline loops: CDR1 SGHNT, CDR2 YYREEE (reference sequence). This CDR3 has 16 amino acids.